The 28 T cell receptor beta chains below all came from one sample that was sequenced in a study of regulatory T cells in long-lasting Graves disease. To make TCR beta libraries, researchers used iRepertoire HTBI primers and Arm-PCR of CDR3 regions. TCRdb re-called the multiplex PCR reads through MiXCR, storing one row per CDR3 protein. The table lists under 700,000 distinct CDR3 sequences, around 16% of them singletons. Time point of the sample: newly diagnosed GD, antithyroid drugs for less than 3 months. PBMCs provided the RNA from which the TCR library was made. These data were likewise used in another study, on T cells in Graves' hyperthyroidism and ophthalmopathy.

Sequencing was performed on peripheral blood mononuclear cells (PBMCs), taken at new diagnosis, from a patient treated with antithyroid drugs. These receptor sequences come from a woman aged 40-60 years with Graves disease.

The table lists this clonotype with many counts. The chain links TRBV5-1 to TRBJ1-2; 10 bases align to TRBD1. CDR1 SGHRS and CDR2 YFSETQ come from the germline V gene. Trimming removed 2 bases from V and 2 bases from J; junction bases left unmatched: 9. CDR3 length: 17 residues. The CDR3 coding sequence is TGCGCCAGCAGCTTTACGGCCGGGACAGGGGACAACTATGGCTACACCTTC. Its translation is CASSFTAGTGDNYGYTF.

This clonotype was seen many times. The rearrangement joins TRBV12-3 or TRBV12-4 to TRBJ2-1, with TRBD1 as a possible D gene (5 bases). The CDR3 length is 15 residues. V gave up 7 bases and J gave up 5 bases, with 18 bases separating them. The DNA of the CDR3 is TGTGCCAGCAATAATCCAGGGCTAGGGGACAATGAGCAGTTCTTC. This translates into CASNNPGLGDNEQFF.

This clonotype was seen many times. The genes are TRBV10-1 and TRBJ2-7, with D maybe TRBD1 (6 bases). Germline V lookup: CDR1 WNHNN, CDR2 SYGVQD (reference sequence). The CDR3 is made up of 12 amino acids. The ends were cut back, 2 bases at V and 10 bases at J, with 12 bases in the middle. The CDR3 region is CASSEPGTTQYF. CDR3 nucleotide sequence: TGCGCCAGCAGTGAGCCTGGGACAACACAGTACTTC.

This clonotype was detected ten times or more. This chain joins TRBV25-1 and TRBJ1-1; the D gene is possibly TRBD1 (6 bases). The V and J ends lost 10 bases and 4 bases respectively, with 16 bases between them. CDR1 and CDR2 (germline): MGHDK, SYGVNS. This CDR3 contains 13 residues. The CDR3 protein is CATHGQILTEAFF. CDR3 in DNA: TGTGCCACCCACGGACAGATCCTCACTGAAGCTTTCTTT. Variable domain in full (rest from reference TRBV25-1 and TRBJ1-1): EADIYQTPRYLVIGTGKKITLECSQTMGHDKMYWYQQDPGMELHLIHYSYGVNSTEKGDLSSESTVSRIRTEHFPLTLESARPSHTSQYLCATHGQILTEAFFGQGTRLTVV.

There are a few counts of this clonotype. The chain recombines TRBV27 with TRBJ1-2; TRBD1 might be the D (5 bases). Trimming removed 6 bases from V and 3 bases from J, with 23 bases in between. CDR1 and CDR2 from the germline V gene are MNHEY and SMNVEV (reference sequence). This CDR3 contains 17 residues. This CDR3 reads CASSRATWDGVYYGYTF. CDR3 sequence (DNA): TGTGCCAGCAGCCGAGCGACTTGGGACGGCGTCTACTATGGCTACACCTTC.

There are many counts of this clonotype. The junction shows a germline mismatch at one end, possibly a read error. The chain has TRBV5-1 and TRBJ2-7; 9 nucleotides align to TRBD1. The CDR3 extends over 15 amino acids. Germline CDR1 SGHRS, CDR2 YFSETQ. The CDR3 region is CASSPGGTGSYEQYF. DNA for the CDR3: TGTGCCAGCTCACCCGGGGGGACAGGGTCCTACGAGCAGTACTTC.

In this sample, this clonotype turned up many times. CDR3 in DNA: TGCAGTGCTAGGGGTCAGGGGGAGTCTTGGCGCTATGGCTACACCTTC. This encodes CSARGQGESWRYGYTF. The rearrangement links TRBV20-1 to TRBJ1-2, with TRBD1 matching over 7 bases. The CDR3 runs to 16 residues. V gave up 3 bases and J gave up 4 bases; unmatched junction bases: 14. The germline gives CDR1 DFQATT, CDR2 SNEGSKA (reference sequence).

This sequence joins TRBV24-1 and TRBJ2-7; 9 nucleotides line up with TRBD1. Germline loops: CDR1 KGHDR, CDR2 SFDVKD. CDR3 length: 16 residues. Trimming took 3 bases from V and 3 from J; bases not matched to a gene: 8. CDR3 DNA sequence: TGTGCCACCAGTGATGAAACAGGGGGCCACCTCTACGAGCAGTACTTC. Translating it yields CATSDETGGHLYEQYF.

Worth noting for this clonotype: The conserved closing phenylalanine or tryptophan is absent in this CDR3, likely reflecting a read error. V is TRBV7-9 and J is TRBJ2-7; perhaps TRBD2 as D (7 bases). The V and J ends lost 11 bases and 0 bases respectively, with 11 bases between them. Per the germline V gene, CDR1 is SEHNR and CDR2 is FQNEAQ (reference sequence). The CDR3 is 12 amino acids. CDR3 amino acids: CAGGASSYEQYS. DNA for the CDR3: TGTGCCGGGGGGGCGAGCTCCTACGAGCAGTACTCC.

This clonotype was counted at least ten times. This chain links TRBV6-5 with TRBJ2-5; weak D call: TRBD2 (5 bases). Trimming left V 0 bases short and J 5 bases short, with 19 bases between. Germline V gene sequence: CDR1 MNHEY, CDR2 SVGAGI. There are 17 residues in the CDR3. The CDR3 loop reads CASSYSIAGANGETQYF. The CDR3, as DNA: TGTGCCAGCAGTTACTCGATTGCGGGCGCCAACGGGGAGACCCAGTACTTC.

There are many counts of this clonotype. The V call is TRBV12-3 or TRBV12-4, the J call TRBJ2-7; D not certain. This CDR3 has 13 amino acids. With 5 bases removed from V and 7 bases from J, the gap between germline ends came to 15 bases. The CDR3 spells CASSLGLLGEQYF. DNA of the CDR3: TGTGCCAGCAGTCTGGGCCTACTGGGGGAGCAGTACTTC.

The CDR3 reads CASAGHSYEQYF. In DNA, the CDR3 is TGTGCCTCGGCGGGGCACTCCTACGAGCAGTACTTC. V is TRBV7-9 and J is TRBJ2-7; a possible D gene is TRBD2 (6 bases). The germline V and J ends were trimmed by 11 bases and 0 bases, with 11 bases remaining between them. Germline assignment: CDR1 SEHNR and CDR2 FQNEAQ (reference sequence). This CDR3 has 12 amino acids. Full variable domain (remainder filled in from reference TRBV7-9 and TRBJ2-7): DTGVSQNPRHKITKRGQNVTFRCDPISEHNRLYWYRQTLGQGPEFLTYFQNEAQLEKSRLLSDRFSAERPKGSFSTLEIQRTEQGDSAMYLCASAGHSYEQYFGPGTRLTVT.

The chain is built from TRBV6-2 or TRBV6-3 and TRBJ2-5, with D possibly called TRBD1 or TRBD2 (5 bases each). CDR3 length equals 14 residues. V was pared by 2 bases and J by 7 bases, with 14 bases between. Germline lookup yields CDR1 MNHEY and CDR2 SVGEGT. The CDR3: CASSYGVGVRTQYF. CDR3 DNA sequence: TGTGCCAGCAGTTACGGGGTGGGGGTTAGGACCCAGTACTTC.

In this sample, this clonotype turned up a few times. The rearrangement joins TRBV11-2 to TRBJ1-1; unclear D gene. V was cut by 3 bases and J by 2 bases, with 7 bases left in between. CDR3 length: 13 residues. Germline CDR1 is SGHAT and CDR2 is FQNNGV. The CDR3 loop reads CASSLGFNTEAFF. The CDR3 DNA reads TGTGCCAGCAGCTTGGGTTTCAACACTGAAGCTTTCTTT.

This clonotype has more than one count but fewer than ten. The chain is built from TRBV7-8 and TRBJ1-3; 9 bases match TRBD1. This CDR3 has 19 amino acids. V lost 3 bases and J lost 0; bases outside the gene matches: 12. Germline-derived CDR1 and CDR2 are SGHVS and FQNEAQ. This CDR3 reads CASSLVSTWTGVSGNTIYF. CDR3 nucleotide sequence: TGTGCCAGCAGCTTGGTTAGCACTTGGACAGGGGTCTCTGGAAACACCATATATTTT.

The CDR3 nucleotides read TGTGCCACCAAAGACGGATTGAACACTGAAGCTTTCTTT. It yields the protein CATKDGLNTEAFF. V is TRBV19 and J is TRBJ1-1; no firm D call. The CDR3 spans 13 residues. Germline V CDR1 and CDR2: LNHDA, SQIVND (reference sequence). Trimming pared 10 bases from V and 0 bases from J, leaving 12 bases between.

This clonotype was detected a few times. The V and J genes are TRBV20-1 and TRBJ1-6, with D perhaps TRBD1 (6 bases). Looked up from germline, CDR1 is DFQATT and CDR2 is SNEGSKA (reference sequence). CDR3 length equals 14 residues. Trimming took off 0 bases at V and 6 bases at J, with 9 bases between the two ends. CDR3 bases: TGCAGTGCTAGAGACAGGGGTTTTAATTCACCCCTCCACTTT. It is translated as CSARDRGFNSPLHF.

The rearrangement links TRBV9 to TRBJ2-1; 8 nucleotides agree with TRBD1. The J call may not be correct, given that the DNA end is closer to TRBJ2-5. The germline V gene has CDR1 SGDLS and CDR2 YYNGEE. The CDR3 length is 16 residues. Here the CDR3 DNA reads TGTGCCAGCAGCGTAGTATGGGGACAGGTCGAGGTGACCCAGTACTTC. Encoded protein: CASSVVWGQVEVTQYF.

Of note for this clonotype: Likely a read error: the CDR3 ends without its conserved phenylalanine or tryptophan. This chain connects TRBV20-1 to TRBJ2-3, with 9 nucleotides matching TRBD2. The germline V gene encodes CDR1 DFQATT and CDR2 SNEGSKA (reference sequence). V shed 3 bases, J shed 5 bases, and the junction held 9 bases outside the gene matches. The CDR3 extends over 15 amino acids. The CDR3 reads CSARASSGVRDTQYS. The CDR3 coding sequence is TGCAGTGCTAGGGCCTCTAGCGGGGTTCGAGATACGCAGTATTCT.

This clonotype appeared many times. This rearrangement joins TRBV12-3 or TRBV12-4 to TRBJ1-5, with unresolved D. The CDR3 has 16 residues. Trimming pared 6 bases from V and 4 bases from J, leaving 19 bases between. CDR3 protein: CASSSGLFRGNQPQHF. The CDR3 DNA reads TGTGCCAGCAGCTCCGGACTGTTTCGAGGTAATCAGCCCCAGCATTTT.

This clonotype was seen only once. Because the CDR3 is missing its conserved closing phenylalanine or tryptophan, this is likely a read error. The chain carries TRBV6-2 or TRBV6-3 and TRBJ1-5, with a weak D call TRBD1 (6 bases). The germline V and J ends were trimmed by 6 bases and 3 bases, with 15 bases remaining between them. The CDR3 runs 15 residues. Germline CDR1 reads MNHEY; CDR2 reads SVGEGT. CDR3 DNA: TGTGCCAGCAGCCCGGTTAGGGGGATCAATCAGCCCCAGCATCTT. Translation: CASSPVRGINQPQHL.

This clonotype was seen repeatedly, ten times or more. The CDR3, as DNA: TGTGCCATCAAATTGGGGGCACACACTGAAGCTTTCTTT. The encoded protein is CAIKLGAHTEAFF. The chain carries TRBV10-3 and TRBJ1-1; a possible D gene is TRBD1 (6 bases). The germline gives CDR1 ENHRY, CDR2 SYGVKD. V was shortened by 7 bases and J by 3 bases, with 12 bases between the two germline ends. This CDR3 has 13 residues.

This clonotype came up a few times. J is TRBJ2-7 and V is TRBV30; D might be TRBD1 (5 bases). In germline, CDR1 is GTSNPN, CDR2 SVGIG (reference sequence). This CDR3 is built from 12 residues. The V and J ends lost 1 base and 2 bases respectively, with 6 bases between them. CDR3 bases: TGTGCCTGGAGTGAGGGGACCTACGAGCAGTACTTC. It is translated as CAWSEGTYEQYF. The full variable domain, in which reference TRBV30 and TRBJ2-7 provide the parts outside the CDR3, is SQTIHQWPATLVQPVGSPLSLECTVEGTSNPNLYWYRQAAGRGLQLLFYSVGIGQISSEVPQNLSASRPQDRQFILSSKKLLLSDSGFYLCAWSEGTYEQYFGPGTRLTVT.

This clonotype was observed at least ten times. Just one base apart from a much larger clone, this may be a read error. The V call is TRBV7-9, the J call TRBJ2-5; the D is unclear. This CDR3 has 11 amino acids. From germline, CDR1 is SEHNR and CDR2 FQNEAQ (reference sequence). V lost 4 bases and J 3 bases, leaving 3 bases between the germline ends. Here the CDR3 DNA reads TGTGCCAGCAGCTCCAAAGAGACCCAGTACTTC. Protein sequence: CASSSKETQYF.

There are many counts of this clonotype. The CDR3 loop is CASSSPRDTGELFF. CDR3 DNA sequence: TGTGCCAGCAGCTCCCCCAGGGACACCGGGGAGCTGTTTTTT. This chain links TRBV7-6 with TRBJ2-2; the D gene is possibly TRBD1 (5 bases). Per the germline V gene, CDR1 is SGHVS and CDR2 is FNYEAQ. The CDR3 has 14 amino acids. V dropped 4 bases and J dropped 3 bases, with 9 bases sitting between them.

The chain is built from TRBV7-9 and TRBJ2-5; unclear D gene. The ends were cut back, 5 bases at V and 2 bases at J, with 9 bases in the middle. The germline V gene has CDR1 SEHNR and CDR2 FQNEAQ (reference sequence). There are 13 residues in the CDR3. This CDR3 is CASSPQVQETQYF. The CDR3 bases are TGTGCCAGCAGCCCCCAGGTACAAGAGACCCAGTACTTC.

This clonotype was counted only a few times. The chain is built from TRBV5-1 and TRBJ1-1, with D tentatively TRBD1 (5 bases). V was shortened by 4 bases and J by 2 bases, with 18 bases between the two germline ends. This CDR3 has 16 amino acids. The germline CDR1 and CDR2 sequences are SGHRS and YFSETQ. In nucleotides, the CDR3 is TGCGCCAGCAGCCGAGGGGATTGGGGAATTAACACTGAAGCTTTCTTT. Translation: CASSRGDWGINTEAFF.

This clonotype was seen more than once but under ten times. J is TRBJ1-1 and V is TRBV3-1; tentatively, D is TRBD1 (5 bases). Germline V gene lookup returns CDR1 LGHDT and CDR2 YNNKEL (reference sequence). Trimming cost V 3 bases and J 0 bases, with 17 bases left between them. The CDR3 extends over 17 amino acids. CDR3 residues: CASSQGGAHLLNTEAFF. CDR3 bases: TGTGCCAGCAGCCAGGGTGGGGCCCACCTTTTGAACACTGAAGCTTTCTTT. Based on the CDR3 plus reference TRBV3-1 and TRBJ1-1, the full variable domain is DTAVSQTPKYLVTQMGNDKSIKCEQNLGHDTMYWYKQDSKKFLKIMFSYNNKELIINETVPNRFSPKSPDKAHLNLHINSLELGDSAVYFCASSQGGAHLLNTEAFFGQGTRLTVV.